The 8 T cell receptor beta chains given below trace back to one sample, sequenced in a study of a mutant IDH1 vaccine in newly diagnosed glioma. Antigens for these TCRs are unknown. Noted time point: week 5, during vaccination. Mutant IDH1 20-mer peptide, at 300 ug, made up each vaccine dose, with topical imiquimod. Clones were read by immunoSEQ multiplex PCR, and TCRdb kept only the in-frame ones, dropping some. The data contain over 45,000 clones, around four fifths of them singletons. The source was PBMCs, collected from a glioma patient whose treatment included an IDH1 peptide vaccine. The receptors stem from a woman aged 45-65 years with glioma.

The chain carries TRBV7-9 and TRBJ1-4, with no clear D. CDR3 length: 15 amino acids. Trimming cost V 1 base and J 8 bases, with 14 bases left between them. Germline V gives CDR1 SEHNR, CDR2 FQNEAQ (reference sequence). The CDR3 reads CASSLGGSSGEKLFF. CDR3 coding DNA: TGTGCCAGCAGCTTAGGTGGGTCCTCGGGGGAAAAACTGTTTTTT.

The CDR3 reads CAWSGQGAGVEKLFF. In nucleotides, the CDR3 is TGTGCCTGGAGTGGGCAGGGGGCCGGTGTTGAAAAACTGTTTTTT. V is TRBV30 and J is TRBJ1-4; 8 bases fit TRBD1. The germline V gene encodes CDR1 GTSNPN and CDR2 SVGIG (reference sequence). The CDR3 contains 15 residues. With V trimmed by 1 base and J by 7 bases, 8 bases remained unmatched.

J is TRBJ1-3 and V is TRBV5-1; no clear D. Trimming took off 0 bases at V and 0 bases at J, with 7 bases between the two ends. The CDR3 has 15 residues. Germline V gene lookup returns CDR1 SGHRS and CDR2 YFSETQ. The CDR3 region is CASSLAGSSGNTIYF. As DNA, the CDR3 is TGCGCCAGCAGCTTGGCGGGCAGCTCTGGAAACACCATATATTTT.

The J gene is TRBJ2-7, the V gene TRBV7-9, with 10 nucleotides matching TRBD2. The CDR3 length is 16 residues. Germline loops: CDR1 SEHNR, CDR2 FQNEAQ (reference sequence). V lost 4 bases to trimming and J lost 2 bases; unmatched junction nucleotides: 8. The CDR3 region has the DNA TGTGCCAGCAGCTCCCAGACTAGCGGGTGGCCCTACGAGCAGTACTTC. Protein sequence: CASSSQTSGWPYEQYF. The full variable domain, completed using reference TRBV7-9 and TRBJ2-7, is DTGVSQNPRHKITKRGQNVTFRCDPISEHNRLYWYRQTLGQGPEFLTYFQNEAQLEKSRLLSDRFSAERPKGSFSTLEIQRTEQGDSAMYLCASSSQTSGWPYEQYFGPGTRLTVT.

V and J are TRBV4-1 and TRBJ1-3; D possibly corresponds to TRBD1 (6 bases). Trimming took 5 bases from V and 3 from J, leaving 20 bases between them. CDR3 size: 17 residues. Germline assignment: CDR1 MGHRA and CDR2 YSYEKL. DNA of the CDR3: TGCGCCAGCAGCGGAAGTGGTGCAGGGGCTGGTGGAAACACCATATATTTT. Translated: CASSGSGAGAGGNTIYF.

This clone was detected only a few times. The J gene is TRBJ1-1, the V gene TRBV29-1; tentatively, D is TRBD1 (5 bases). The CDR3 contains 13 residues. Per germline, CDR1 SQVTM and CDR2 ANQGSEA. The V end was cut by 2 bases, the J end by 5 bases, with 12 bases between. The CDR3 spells CSVEQGRRTEAFF. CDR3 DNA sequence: TGCAGCGTTGAACAGGGTAGAAGGACTGAAGCTTTCTTT.

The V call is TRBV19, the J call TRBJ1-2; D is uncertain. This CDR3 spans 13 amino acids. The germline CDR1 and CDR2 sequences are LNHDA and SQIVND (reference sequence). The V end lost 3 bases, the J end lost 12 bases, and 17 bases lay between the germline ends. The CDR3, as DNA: TGTGCCAGTAGTATGAACGCGCAGAGCGGCCACACCTTC. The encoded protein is CASSMNAQSGHTF.

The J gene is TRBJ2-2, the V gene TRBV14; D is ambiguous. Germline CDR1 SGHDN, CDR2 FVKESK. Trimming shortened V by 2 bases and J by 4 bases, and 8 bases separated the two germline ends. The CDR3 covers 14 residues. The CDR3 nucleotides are TGTGCCAGCAGCCAAAAGAGGAGCACCGGGGAGCTGTTTTTT. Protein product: CASSQKRSTGELFF. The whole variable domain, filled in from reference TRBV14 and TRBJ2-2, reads EAGVTQFPSHSVIEKGQTVTLRCDPISGHDNLYWYRRVMGKEIKFLLHFVKESKQDESGMPNNRFLAERTGGTYSTLKVQPAELEDSGVYFCASSQKRSTGELFFGEGSRLTVL.